The T cell receptor (beta chain) described here comes from a study of spatial heterogeneity in lung cancer. Study information: Those follow-up PBMC samples that were available underwent sequencing, at a median interval of approximately two years following resection. Among detected sequences, beta-chain ones consistently exceeded alpha-chain ones in number.

Noted time point: blood at routine non-recurrence follow-up after resection. In TCRdb, the 5' RACE reads were re-called with MiXCR into one record per CDR3 protein. The profile shows fewer than 150,000 distinct CDR3 sequences, roughly a tenth of them singletons. There are 14 residues in the CDR3. The V segment lost 5 bases and the J segment 7 bases; nucleotides outside the gene matches: 7. The V gene's germline CDR1 is SGHAT and CDR2 FQNNGV. The origin of this receptor is a female donor with early-stage non-small cell lung cancer. The material sequenced was PBMCs, taken at follow-up. The chain links TRBV11-2 to TRBJ2-4, with 8 bases that match TRBD1. In nucleotides, the CDR3 is TGTGCCAGCAGCCTGAGGACAGGGAGGAACATTCAGTACTTC. It encodes CASSLRTGRNIQYF.